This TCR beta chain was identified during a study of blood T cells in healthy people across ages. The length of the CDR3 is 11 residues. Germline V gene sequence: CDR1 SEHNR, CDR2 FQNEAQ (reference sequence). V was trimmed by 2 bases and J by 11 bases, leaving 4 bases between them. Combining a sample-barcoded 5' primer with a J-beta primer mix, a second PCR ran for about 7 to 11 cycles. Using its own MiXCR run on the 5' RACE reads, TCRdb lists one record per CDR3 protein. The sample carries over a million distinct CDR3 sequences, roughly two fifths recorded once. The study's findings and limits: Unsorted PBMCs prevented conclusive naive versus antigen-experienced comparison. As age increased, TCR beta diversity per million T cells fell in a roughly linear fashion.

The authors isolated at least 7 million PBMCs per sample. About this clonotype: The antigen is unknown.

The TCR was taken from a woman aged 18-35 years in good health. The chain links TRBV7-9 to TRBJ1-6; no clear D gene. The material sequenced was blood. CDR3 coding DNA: TGTGCCAGCAGCTTACTCACACCCCTCCACTTT. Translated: CASSLLTPLHF.